The clone carrying this T cell receptor (beta chain) occurred many times. Antigen unknown. This sample was included in a study of regulatory T cells in long-lasting Graves disease. Arm-PCR of CDR3 regions and iRepertoire HTBI primers were the basis on which TCR beta libraries were built. TCRdb reanalysed the multiplex PCR reads using MiXCR and keeps one entry per CDR3 protein. The sample has roughly 400,000 distinct CDR3 sequences; 20% to 25% are singletons. Documented time point: persistent/refractory GD, antithyroid drugs over 5 years with positive TRAb. Construction of the TCR library relied on RNA isolated from PBMCs. General study points: Patients with persistent disease shared fewer than 3,500 public clonotypes, outpacing the approximately 920 shared by new patients.

The source was peripheral blood mononuclear cells (PBMCs), collected when the disease was refractory, from a patient treated with antithyroid drugs. The source is a female donor with Graves disease.

The CDR3 nucleotides read TGCAGCGCCCGCGAGACAACAGGAGAGGGCTACACCTTC. It encodes CSARETTGEGYTF. The chain uses TRBV29-1 and TRBJ1-2; D perhaps matches TRBD1 (5 bases). V was trimmed by 7 bases and J by 8 bases, leaving 20 bases between them. This CDR3 region has 13 residues. From germline, CDR1 is SQVTM and CDR2 ANQGSEA.